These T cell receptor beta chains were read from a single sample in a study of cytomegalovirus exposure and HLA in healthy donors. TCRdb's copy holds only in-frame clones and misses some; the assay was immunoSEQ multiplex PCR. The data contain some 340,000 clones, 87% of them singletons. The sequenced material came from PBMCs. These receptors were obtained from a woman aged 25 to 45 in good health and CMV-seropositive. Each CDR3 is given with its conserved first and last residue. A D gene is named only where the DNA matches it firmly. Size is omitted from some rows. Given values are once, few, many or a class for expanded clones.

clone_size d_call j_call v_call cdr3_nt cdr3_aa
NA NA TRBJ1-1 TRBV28 TGTGCCAGCAGGGATCCTGCGAACACTGAAGCTTTCTTT CASRDPANTEAFF
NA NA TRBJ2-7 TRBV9 TGTGCCAGCAGCGTAACCAGCTCCTACGAGCAGTACTTC CASSVTSSYEQYF
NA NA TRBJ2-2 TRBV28 TGTGCCAGCAGTTTACTAGGGAAGTGGACCGGGGAGCTGTTTTTT CASSLLGKWTGELFF
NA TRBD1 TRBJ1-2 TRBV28 TGTGCCAGCAGTTACCGGGACAGGGCCCTACCGACCTATGGCTACACCTTC CASSYRDRALPTYGYTF
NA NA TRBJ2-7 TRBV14 TGTGCCAGCAGCCAAGGACGGGCGGGGATCTACGAGCAGTACTTC CASSQGRAGIYEQYF
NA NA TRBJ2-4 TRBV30 TGTGCCTGGAGTGTGAGAGGGGCCAAAAACATTCAGTACTTC CAWSVRGAKNIQYF
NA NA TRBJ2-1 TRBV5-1 TGCGCCAGCAGCGAGGACAGTTTTACTGAGCAGTTCTTC CASSEDSFTEQFF
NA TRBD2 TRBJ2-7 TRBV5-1 TGCGCCAGCAGCCCGGGACTAGCGGGTTCCCTTTCCTACGAGCAGTACTTC CASSPGLAGSLSYEQYF
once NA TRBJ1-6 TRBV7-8 TGTGCCAGCAGCTTAGACCGGAATTCACCCCTCCACTTT CASSLDRNSPLHF
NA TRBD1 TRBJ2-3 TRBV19 TGTGCCAGTAGTCTTCGAAGAGGGGGCCGCACAGATACGCAGTATTTT CASSLRRGGRTDTQYF
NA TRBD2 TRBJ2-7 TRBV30 TGTGCCTGGAGTGTACTAGCGGGGCCCTCCTACGAGCAGTACTTC CAWSVLAGPSYEQYF
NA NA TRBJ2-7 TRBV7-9 TGTGCCAGCAGCTTAGCTGGGTTGAACAACCAACCCTACGAGCAGTACTTC CASSLAGLNNQPYEQYF
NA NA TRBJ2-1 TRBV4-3 TGCGCCAGCAGCCAAGCTGGTAGCTCCTACAATGAGCAGTTCTTC CASSQAGSSYNEQFF
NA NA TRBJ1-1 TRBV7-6 TGTGCCAGCAGCTTAGCGATGGAGGGTACGGTGAACACTGAAGCTTTCTTT CASSLAMEGTVNTEAFF
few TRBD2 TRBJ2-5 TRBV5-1 TGCGCCAGCAGCCCCGGGACTAGTTTGGGAGAGACCCAGTACTTC CASSPGTSLGETQYF
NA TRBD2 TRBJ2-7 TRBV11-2 TGTGCCAGCAGCTGGGAGGGTAGCGCCTCCTACGAGCAGTACTTC CASSWEGSASYEQYF
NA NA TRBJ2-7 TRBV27 TGTGCCAGCAGCGGTCACCTTGGGAGAGGGGGCGAGCAGTACTTC CASSGHLGRGGEQYF
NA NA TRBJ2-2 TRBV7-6 TGTGCCAGCAGCTTTAGGGGGGAGGCCGAGACCGGGGAGCTGTTTTTT CASSFRGEAETGELFF
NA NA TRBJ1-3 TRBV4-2 TGTGCCAGCAGCCCAGGCTTAGTCCGGGGGGCGAAGAACACCATATATTTT CASSPGLVRGAKNTIYF
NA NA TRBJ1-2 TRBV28 TGTGCCACCCTAAGGACAGTCGTAGACTACACCTTC CATLRTVVDYTF
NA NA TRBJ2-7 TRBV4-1 TGCGCCAGCAGCCAAGCAGGGTCCCGGGGCTACGAGCAGTACTTC CASSQAGSRGYEQYF
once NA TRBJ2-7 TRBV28 TGTGCCAGCAGTTTAGCAGGGACCTACGAGCAGTACTTC CASSLAGTYEQYF
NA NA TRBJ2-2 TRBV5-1 TGCGCCAGCAGCTTTCAGACACCTCCCACCGGGGAGCTGTTTTTT CASSFQTPPTGELFF
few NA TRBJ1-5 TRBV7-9 TGTGCCAGCAGCTTAGGATCGTCGGGGTGGCGCAATCAGCCCCAGCATTTT CASSLGSSGWRNQPQHF
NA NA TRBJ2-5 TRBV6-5 TGTGCCAGCAGTTACTCTCCACTAGGGGCCCAGTACTTC CASSYSPLGAQYF
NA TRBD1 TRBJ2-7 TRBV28 TGTGCCACGGGACAGGGGGCCTACGAGCAGTACTTC CATGQGAYEQYF
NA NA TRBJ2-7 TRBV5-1 TGCGCCAGCAGCTTGACCTCTGCCAGCTCCTACGAGCAGTACTTC CASSLTSASSYEQYF
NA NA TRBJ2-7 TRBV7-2 TGTGCCAGCAGCATAAGTGGTGTAGGGTACTACGAGCAGTACTTC CASSISGVGYYEQYF
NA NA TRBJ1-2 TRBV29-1 TGCAGCGTTGAGGGGATGACACCAAATCTATATGGCTACACCTTC CSVEGMTPNLYGYTF
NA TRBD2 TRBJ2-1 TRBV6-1 TGTGCCAGCAGTGCTGATTTTGGGACTAGCGGATACAATGAGCAGTTCTTC CASSADFGTSGYNEQFF
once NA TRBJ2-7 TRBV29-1 TGCAGCGTTGGAGATGGGACCTACGAGCAGTACTTC CSVGDGTYEQYF